This TCR beta chain was obtained from a study of a mutant IDH1 vaccine in newly diagnosed glioma. Study-level findings and limits: Pseudoprogression apparently tracked independently of changes in top peripheral T cell clonotypes. The occurrence of vaccine-induced immune responses was seen in 90% to 95% of patients.

The CDR3 extends over 15 amino acids. The time point is: baseline, week 1 (first vaccination visit). The treatment here: pre-vaccination baseline after standard-of-care therapy. Tumors from donors were new WHO grade 3 or 4 IDH1-mutant astrocytomas with ATRX loss. This clone has just one count. What it binds is unknown. Measured with immunoSEQ multiplex PCR; TCRdb has only the in-frame clones, and not every one. The sample lists 30,000 or so clones; about four fifths were seen once. This receptor was obtained from a man aged 25 to 40 with glioma. The rearrangement joins TRBV21-1 to TRBJ2-5; the table gives TRBD2 as D, unverified against the DNA. TRBV21-1 is labeled a pseudogene. Here the sequenced sample was PBMCs, taken from a glioma patient treated with radiotherapy, temozolomide or both. The CDR3 here is CASSKILADKETQYF. For the CDR3, the DNA is TGTGCCAGCAGCAAAATACTAGCGGATAAAGAGACCCAGTACTTC.